This TCR beta chain is drawn from a study of cytomegalovirus exposure and HLA in healthy donors. Germline V gives CDR1 SGHRS, CDR2 YFSETQ. The length of the CDR3 is 14 residues. The V end lost 2 bases, the J end lost 5 bases, and 11 bases lay between the germline ends. It was with 60 Vbeta and 13 Jbeta primers that the PCR ran. Per the study methods: An analysis that came later counted 60 million to 80 million unique TCR beta chains, approximately 11 million shared. Sequencing used immunoSEQ multiplex PCR; TCRdb keeps in-frame clones, though not all of them. That table furnishes V, J and clone size, whereas the DNA furnished D and trimming. The sample carries fewer than 200,000 clones, 84% recorded once.

The gene calls are TRBV5-1 and TRBJ2-1, with D maybe TRBD1 (5 bases). The sequence derives from a girl aged 2 to 10 in good health and CMV-seropositive. The source material was PBMCs. The DNA of the CDR3 is TGCGCCAGCAGCTTAAGGACATCGGACAATGAGCAGTTCTTC. This encodes CASSLRTSDNEQFF.